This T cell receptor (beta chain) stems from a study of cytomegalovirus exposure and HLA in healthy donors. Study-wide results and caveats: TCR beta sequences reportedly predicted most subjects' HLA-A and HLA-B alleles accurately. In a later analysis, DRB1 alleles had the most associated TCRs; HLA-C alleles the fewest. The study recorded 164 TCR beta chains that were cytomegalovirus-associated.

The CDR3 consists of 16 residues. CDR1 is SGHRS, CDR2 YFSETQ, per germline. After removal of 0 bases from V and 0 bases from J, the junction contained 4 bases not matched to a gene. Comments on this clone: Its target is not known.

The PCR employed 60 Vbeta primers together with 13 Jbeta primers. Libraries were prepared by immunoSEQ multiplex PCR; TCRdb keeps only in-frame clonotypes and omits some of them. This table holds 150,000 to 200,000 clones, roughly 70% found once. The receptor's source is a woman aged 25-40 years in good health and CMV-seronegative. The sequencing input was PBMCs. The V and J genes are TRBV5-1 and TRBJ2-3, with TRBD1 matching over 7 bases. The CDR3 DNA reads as TGCGCCAGCAGCTTGGACGGGACAGCAAGCACAGATACGCAGTATTTT. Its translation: CASSLDGTASTDTQYF.